The 29 T cell receptor beta chains reported below all come from one sample, sequenced in a study of blood T cells in healthy people across ages. Alongside a J-beta primer mix, a sample-barcoded 5' primer served in a second PCR lasting roughly 7 to 11 cycles. TCRdb reprocessed the 5' RACE reads via MiXCR and lists one record per CDR3 protein. This table holds about 680,000 distinct CDR3 sequences, around 49% found once. Source material: blood. These receptors were collected from an older woman in good health.

This clonotype was picked up a small number of times. The chain joins TRBV5-1 to TRBJ2-6; D may correspond to TRBD1 or TRBD2 (5 bases each). Germline CDR1 is SGHRS and CDR2 is YFSETQ. The CDR3 runs to 15 residues. Trimming took off 4 bases at V and 0 bases at J, with 8 bases between the two ends. The CDR3 nucleotides read TGCGCCAGCAGCGGGGACGGCTCTGGGGCCAACGTCCTGACTTTC. Protein sequence: CASSGDGSGANVLTF.

The chain recombines TRBV7-9 with TRBJ2-1; TRBD2 aligns across 14 bases. This CDR3 is 16 amino acids long. Unmatched junction bases numbered 7, after V lost 6 bases and J lost 6 bases. CDR1 and CDR2 (germline): SEHNR, FQNEAQ (reference sequence). The CDR3 DNA is TGTGCCAGCAGTCTTTCGGGACTAGCGGGAGTCAATGAGCAGTTCTTC. Translating gives CASSLSGLAGVNEQFF.

The J gene is TRBJ2-1, the V gene TRBV18, with 10 bases aligning to TRBD2. Germline V lookup: CDR1 KGHSH, CDR2 LQKENI. Unmatched junction bases numbered 11, after V lost 2 bases and J lost 7 bases. The CDR3 has 17 amino acids. CDR3 sequence reads: CASSPGVSSGSGNEQFF. As DNA, the CDR3 is TGTGCCAGCTCACCAGGGGTATCTAGCGGGAGCGGGAATGAGCAGTTCTTC.

J is TRBJ2-3 and V is TRBV3-1; D gene uncertain. Deletions cut 4 bases from V and 2 bases from J, with 4 bases between. Germline CDR1 is LGHDT and CDR2 is YNNKEL (reference sequence). The CDR3 has 12 amino acids. CDR3 nucleotide sequence: TGTGCCAGCAGCCGGCACACAGATACGCAGTATTTT. Encoded protein: CASSRHTDTQYF.

This clonotype was observed at least ten times. This chain connects TRBV20-1 to TRBJ2-3; D is tentatively TRBD1 or TRBD2 (5 bases each). CDR3 length: 15 residues. The germline CDR1 and CDR2 sequences are DFQATT and SNEGSKA (reference sequence). The V end was cut by 0 bases, the J end by 1 base, with 11 bases between. CDR3 sequence reads: CSARDFLGGTDTQYF. The CDR3, as DNA: TGCAGTGCTAGAGACTTTTTGGGGGGCACAGATACGCAGTATTTT.

A single count supports this clonotype. The chain uses TRBV6-1 and TRBJ2-7, with 13 bases lining up with TRBD2. This CDR3 spans 16 amino acids. Germline CDR1 reads MNHNS; CDR2 reads SASEGT. V was pared by 7 bases and J by 7 bases, with 13 bases of the junction left unmatched. The CDR3 nucleotides are TGTGCCAGCAAACTAGCGGGAGGGCTGGTCAAAAATGAGCAGTACTTC. The encoded protein is CASKLAGGLVKNEQYF.

The rearrangement links TRBV28 to TRBJ2-5, with TRBD2 matching 7 bases. The CDR3 sequence is 14 residues long. After removal of 7 bases from V and 3 bases from J, the junction contained 8 bases not matched to a gene. Germline CDR1 and CDR2: MDHEN and SYDVKM. The CDR3 here is CASNGGSREETQYF. The CDR3 coding sequence is TGTGCCAGCAATGGCGGGAGCCGGGAAGAGACCCAGTACTTC. Using reference TRBV28 and TRBJ2-5 for the parts outside the CDR3, the full variable domain is DVKVTQSSRYLVKRTGEKVFLECVQDMDHENMFWYRQDPGLGLRLIYFSYDVKMKEKGDIPEGYSVSREKKERFSLILESASTNQTSMYLCASNGGSREETQYFGPGTRLLVL.

The chain carries TRBV7-2 and TRBJ2-2; D is uncertain. This CDR3 is 13 amino acids long. V was trimmed by 3 bases and J by 5 bases, leaving 7 bases between them. Germline loops: CDR1 SGHTA, CDR2 FQGNSA. The CDR3 loop reads CASSFRRTGELFF. CDR3 coding DNA: TGTGCCAGCAGCTTCAGACGGACCGGGGAGCTGTTTTTT.

V usage is TRBV7-2 and J usage is TRBJ1-2, with D possibly matching TRBD1 (5 bases). CDR1 is SGHTA, CDR2 FQGNSA, per germline. The V end was cut by 5 bases, the J end by 2 bases, with 12 bases between. The CDR3 has 14 amino acids. The DNA of the CDR3 is TGTGCCAGCAGCGTAGGTCGGGGGAACTATGGCTACACCTTC. It yields the protein CASSVGRGNYGYTF.

This chain uses TRBV5-5 with TRBJ2-1; possible D gene TRBD2, 6 bases. This CDR3 region has 15 residues. Germline CDR1 SGHKS, CDR2 YYEKEE (reference sequence). With 0 bases removed from V and 7 bases from J, the gap between germline ends came to 14 bases. The CDR3 here is CASSLVGGPGNEQFF. CDR3 in DNA: TGTGCCAGCAGCTTGGTCGGAGGGCCGGGGAATGAGCAGTTCTTC.

The sample holds one count of this clonotype. The chain carries TRBV7-2 and TRBJ2-1; D tentatively reads TRBD1 or TRBD2 (6 bases each). Germline CDR1 SGHTA, CDR2 FQGNSA. This CDR3 spans 16 amino acids. The V gene lost 2 bases and the J gene lost 4 bases, with 15 bases spanning the gap. CDR3 DNA sequence: TGTGCCAGCAGCTTATATGGGCAGGGGAGGTACAATGAGCAGTTCTTC. It is translated as CASSLYGQGRYNEQFF.

Here the CDR3 reads CSATDRGTMGEQFF. The CDR3 nucleotides are TGCAGTGCTACCGACAGGGGCACGATGGGTGAGCAGTTCTTC. The chain recombines TRBV20-1 with TRBJ2-1; TRBD1 matches at 8 bases. The CDR3 loop spans 14 amino acids. V shed 4 bases and J 9 bases; nucleotides not matched to a gene: 11. Looked up from germline, CDR1 is DFQATT and CDR2 is SNEGSKA (reference sequence).

V gene TRBV27 combines with J gene TRBJ2-7; the match to TRBD2 covers 7 bases. V trimming: 5 bases; J trimming: 5 bases; junction bases outside the gene matches: 9. Germline V gene sequence: CDR1 MNHEY, CDR2 SMNVEV (reference sequence). This CDR3 has 14 amino acids. The CDR3, as DNA: TGTGCCAGCAGTCTGGGGACTACGGTCCACGAGCAGTACTTC. Its translation is CASSLGTTVHEQYF.

The V and J genes are TRBV3-1 and TRBJ1-2, with D uncertain. This CDR3 has 14 amino acids. The germline V gene encodes CDR1 LGHDT and CDR2 YNNKEL (reference sequence). Trimming took off 1 base at V and 1 base at J, with 7 bases between the two ends. Here the CDR3 reads CASSQGPHNYGYTF. The DNA of the CDR3 is TGTGCCAGCAGCCAAGGACCGCATAACTATGGCTACACCTTC.

There are a few counts of this clonotype. V and J are TRBV7-9 and TRBJ2-5; no reliable D call. This CDR3 has 14 amino acids. The V and J ends lost 4 bases and 11 bases respectively, with 20 bases between them. From germline, CDR1 is SEHNR and CDR2 FQNEAQ (reference sequence). The CDR3 bases are TGTGCCAGCAGCTCTAACGCTGGTCACAATGAGCAGTACTTC. Residues: CASSSNAGHNEQYF.

This clonotype has a handful of counts. A much larger clone differs by one base, so this may be a read error. The chain links TRBV5-1 to TRBJ1-1; weak D call: TRBD1 (6 bases). The CDR3 totals 14 residues. V was cut by 4 bases and J by 1 base, with 11 bases left in between. CDR1 is SGHRS and CDR2 is YFSETQ in the germline V gene. The CDR3 region is CASSRRTANTEAFF. In DNA form, the CDR3 reads TGCGCCAGCAGCCGAAGGACAGCGAACACTGAAGCTTTCTTT.

This clonotype was picked up a small number of times. V and J are TRBV29-1 and TRBJ1-2; D remains ambiguous. The CDR3 length is 13 residues. Germline-derived CDR1 and CDR2 are SQVTM and ANQGSEA. V shed 7 bases and J shed 1 base, with 13 bases lying between them. Written as DNA, the CDR3 is TGCAGCGCTATATCCCCCCTTAACTATGGCTACACCTTC. It is translated as CSAISPLNYGYTF.

The J gene is TRBJ2-1, the V gene TRBV20-1; 14 bases are a match to TRBD2. The CDR3 is 15 residues long. Looked up from germline, CDR1 is DFQATT and CDR2 is SNEGSKA (reference sequence). With V trimmed by 3 bases and J by 5 bases, 3 bases remained unmatched. This CDR3 reads CSARRGLAGDNEQFF. DNA for the CDR3: TGCAGTGCTAGGAGGGGACTAGCGGGAGACAATGAGCAGTTCTTC.

This clonotype was seen more than once but under ten times. The rearrangement links TRBV20-1 to TRBJ2-7, with TRBD2 as a possible D gene (5 bases). The CDR3 is 14 amino acids. The germline V gene encodes CDR1 DFQATT and CDR2 SNEGSKA (reference sequence). V lost 1 base, J lost 3 bases, and 13 bases lay in between. CDR3 residues: CSARVEASNYEQYF. The CDR3 DNA follows: TGCAGTGCTAGAGTAGAGGCTAGCAACTACGAGCAGTACTTC.

This clonotype was seen many times. The J gene is TRBJ2-1, the V gene TRBV5-1, with 9 bases lining up with TRBD2. The CDR3 is 15 amino acids. J lost 1 base, V lost 5 bases, and 4 bases had no gene match. CDR1 and CDR2 (germline): SGHRS, YFSETQ. The CDR3 DNA is TGCGCCAGCAGTCAAGCGGGAGGATCCTACAATGAGCAGTTCTTC. Its protein product is CASSQAGGSYNEQFF.

The genes are TRBV5-1 and TRBJ2-1; D call uncertain. This CDR3 spans 12 amino acids. Germline V CDR1 and CDR2: SGHRS, YFSETQ. The V end lost 3 bases, the J end lost 11 bases, and 12 bases lay between the germline ends. CDR3 residues: CASSSTVFQQFF. The CDR3 region has the DNA TGCGCCAGCAGCTCCACAGTGTTTCAGCAGTTCTTC.

The chain links TRBV20-1 to TRBJ2-3; D is unresolved. Between the trimmed V and J ends, which lost 6 bases and 7 bases, there was a span of 8 bases. The germline V gene encodes CDR1 DFQATT and CDR2 SNEGSKA (reference sequence). This CDR3 comprises 10 residues. The CDR3 loop is CSANRHTQYF. CDR3 in DNA: TGCAGTGCGAACCGCCATACGCAGTATTTT.

Of note for this clonotype: It may be a read error: a sequence one base away is much more abundant. The chain couples TRBV29-1 to TRBJ2-1; D call uncertain. Trimming pared 3 bases from V and 13 bases from J, leaving 19 bases between. Germline loops: CDR1 SQVTM, CDR2 ANQGSEA. The CDR3 has 13 residues. The CDR3 DNA reads as TGCAGCGTTGACGGTGACGGCAGAGCGACCCAGTTCTTC. Translated, it gives CSVDGDGRATQFF.

The chain recombines TRBV5-1 with TRBJ2-7; D is unresolved. Trimming pared 4 bases from V and 0 bases from J, leaving 14 bases between. This CDR3 has 15 amino acids. Germline loops: CDR1 SGHRS, CDR2 YFSETQ. CDR3 DNA sequence: TGCGCCAGCAGCACCAGACTGACAACCTCCTACGAGCAGTACTTC. It specifies CASSTRLTTSYEQYF.

Only a few counts were recorded for this clonotype. The chain combines TRBV7-2 with TRBJ1-5; D is unclear. The CDR3 runs to 13 residues. The V end lost 6 bases, the J end lost 7 bases, and 13 bases lay between the germline ends. The germline CDR1 and CDR2 sequences are SGHTA and FQGNSA. The CDR3 here is CASSLRGTQPQHF. In DNA, the CDR3 is TGTGCCAGCAGTCTCAGAGGAACCCAGCCCCAGCATTTT.

This chain uses TRBV7-2 with TRBJ1-6, with unresolved D. Trimming left V 3 bases short and J 7 bases short, with 10 bases between. The CDR3 has 14 amino acids. The germline CDR1 and CDR2 sequences are SGHTA and FQGNSA. CDR3 DNA sequence: TGTGCCAGCAGCTTGGGCAGGTCCAATTCACCCCTCCACTTT. Protein sequence: CASSLGRSNSPLHF.

This chain uses TRBV27 with TRBJ1-2; 7 nucleotides align to TRBD1. V lost 5 bases to trimming and J lost 3 bases; unmatched junction nucleotides: 9. This CDR3 region has 15 residues. Per the germline V gene, CDR1 is MNHEY and CDR2 is SMNVEV (reference sequence). CDR3 sequence reads: CASSHRQGRDYGYTF. The CDR3 nucleotides are TGTGCCAGCAGTCACCGACAGGGAAGAGACTATGGCTACACCTTC.

This clonotype showed up just a few times. The chain carries TRBV7-3 and TRBJ2-3; the match to TRBD2 covers 9 bases. CDR1 and CDR2 from the germline V gene are SGHTA and FQGTGA. CDR3 size: 15 residues. With V trimmed by 5 bases and J by 6 bases, 9 bases remained unmatched. The CDR3 loop is CASSAPGLARDTQYF. The CDR3 DNA reads as TGTGCCAGCAGCGCACCGGGACTAGCAAGGGATACGCAGTATTTT. Together with reference TRBV7-3 and TRBJ2-3, the CDR3 gives the full variable domain: GAGVSQTPSNKVTEKGKYVELRCDPISGHTALYWYRQSLGQGPEFLIYFQGTGAADDSGLPNDRFFAVRPEGSVSTLKIQRTERGDSAVYLCASSAPGLARDTQYFGPGTRLTVL.

This chain's CDR3 is CASSPTLGAGTQYF. CDR3 coding DNA: TGTGCCAGCAGCCCAACACTGGGGGCAGGTACGCAGTATTTT. This sequence joins TRBV14 and TRBJ2-3; D perhaps matches TRBD1 (6 bases). Trimming cost V 4 bases and J 8 bases, with 16 bases left between them. The germline gives CDR1 SGHDN, CDR2 FVKESK. This CDR3 region has 14 residues.